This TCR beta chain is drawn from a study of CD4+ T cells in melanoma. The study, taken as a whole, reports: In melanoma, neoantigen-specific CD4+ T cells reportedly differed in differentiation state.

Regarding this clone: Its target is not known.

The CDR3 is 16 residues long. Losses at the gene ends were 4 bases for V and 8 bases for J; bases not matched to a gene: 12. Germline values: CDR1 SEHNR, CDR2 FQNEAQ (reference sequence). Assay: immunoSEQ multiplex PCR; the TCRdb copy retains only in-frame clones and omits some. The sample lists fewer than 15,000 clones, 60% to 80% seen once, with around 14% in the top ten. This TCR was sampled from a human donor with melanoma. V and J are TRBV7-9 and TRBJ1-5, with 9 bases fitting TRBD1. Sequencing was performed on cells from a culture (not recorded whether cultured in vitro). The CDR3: CASSSTGTGRFEPQHF. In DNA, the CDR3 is TGTGCCAGCAGCTCAACCGGGACAGGGAGGTTTGAGCCCCAGCATTTT. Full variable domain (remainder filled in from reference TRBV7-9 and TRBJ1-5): DTGVSQNPRHKITKRGQNVTFRCDPISEHNRLYWYRQTLGQGPEFLTYFQNEAQLEKSRLLSDRFSAERPKGSFSTLEIQRTEQGDSAMYLCASSSTGTGRFEPQHFGDGTRLSIL.